This T cell receptor beta chain was sequenced during a study of shared clonotypes between healthy human individuals. General study points: Compared with clonotypes that all four donors shared, non-shared clonotypes had lower generation probabilities.

Investigators spread the genomic DNA of each subset evenly over several immunoSEQ plates. Sorted-subset replicate PCRs used 150 to 200 ng DNA, approximately 27,000 T cell genomes. Data came from immunoSEQ multiplex PCR; TCRdb stores just in-frame clones and leaves some out. The table includes roughly 2.5 million clones, roughly nine tenths detected once. Nashville, Tennessee was home to all donors, each a Caucasian adult. As for this clone: Antigen: not known.

This CDR3 is 17 amino acids long. The ends lost 5 bases at V and 6 bases at J; junction bases unmatched: 9. The germline CDR1 and CDR2 sequences are SGHNT and YENEEA. The sequence was collected from a man aged 18 to 35 in good health. The V gene is TRBV11-3, the J gene TRBJ2-3; 15 bases agree with TRBD2. Sequencing used naive CD4+ T cells sorted from blood. Noted subset: CD45RA+ positively selected. The CDR3 DNA reads TGTGCCAGCAGCCTCGGACTAGCGGGGGGGGCGTCTGATACGCAGTATTTT. Its protein product is CASSLGLAGGASDTQYF.